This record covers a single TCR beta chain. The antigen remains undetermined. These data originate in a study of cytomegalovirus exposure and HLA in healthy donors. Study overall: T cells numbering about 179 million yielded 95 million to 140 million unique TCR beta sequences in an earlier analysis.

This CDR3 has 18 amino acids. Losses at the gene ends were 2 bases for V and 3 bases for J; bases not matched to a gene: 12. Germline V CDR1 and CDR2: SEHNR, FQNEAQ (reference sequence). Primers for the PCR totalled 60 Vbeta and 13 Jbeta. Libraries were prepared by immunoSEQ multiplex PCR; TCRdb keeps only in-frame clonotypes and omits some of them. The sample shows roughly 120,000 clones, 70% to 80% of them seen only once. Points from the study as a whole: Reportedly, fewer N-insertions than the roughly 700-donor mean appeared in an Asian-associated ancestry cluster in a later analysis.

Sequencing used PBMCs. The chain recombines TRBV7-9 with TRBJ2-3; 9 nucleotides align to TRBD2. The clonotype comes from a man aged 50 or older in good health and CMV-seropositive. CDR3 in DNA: TGTGCCAGCAGCTTACCATTCCGAATAGCGGGAGTGACAGATACGCAGTATTTT. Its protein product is CASSLPFRIAGVTDTQYF.